A selection of T cell receptor beta chains follows, all from one sample in a study of blood T cell repertoires in COVID-19. TCRdb keeps only in-frame clones here, not all; method: immunoSEQ multiplex PCR. The sample contains approximately 73,000 clones, about 80% of which appear only once. The sample taken for sequencing was peripheral blood. The receptors come from a woman in her 70s with acute or convalescent COVID-19. Both conserved end residues are part of each CDR3. The D gene is left open where the match is weak. Only part of the rows carry a size: once, few, many, or a class if the clone is expanded.

. | TRBJ2-2 | . | TRBV28 | CASSFGAAPTGELFF | TGTGCCAGCAGTTTTGGGGCAGCCCCCACCGGGGAGCTGTTTTTT
once | TRBJ2-7 | TRBD2 | TRBV25-1 | CASSLAGSYEQYF | TGTGCCAGCAGTTTAGCGGGTTCCTACGAGCAGTACTTC
. | TRBJ2-5 | . | TRBV5-6 | CASTLTLTRGRETQYF | TGTGCCAGCACCTTAACCCTGACTAGGGGACGGGAGACCCAGTACTTC
. | TRBJ2-1 | . | TRBV15 | CATSRVILARNEQFF | TGTGCCACCAGCAGAGTAATTCTAGCGAGGAATGAGCAGTTCTTC
. | TRBJ1-3 | TRBD1 | TRBV30 | CAWGTGGSGNTIYF | TGTGCCTGGGGGACAGGGGGCTCTGGAAACACCATATATTTT
. | TRBJ2-1 | TRBD2 | TRBV18 | CASSPGNSGVNEQFF | TGTGCCAGCTCACCGGGGAATAGCGGGGTCAATGAGCAGTTCTTC
. | TRBJ2-1 | TRBD2 | TRBV10-3 | CAISEGSGGNNEQFF | TGTGCCATCAGTGAGGGTAGCGGGGGGAACAATGAGCAGTTCTTC
once | TRBJ2-2 | . | TRBV9 | CASSPQGLGTGELFF | TGTGCCAGCAGCCCCCAGGGGTTAGGCACCGGGGAGCTGTTTTTT
. | TRBJ2-7 | . | TRBV10-3 | CAIREGAVEEQYF | TGTGCCATCCGGGAGGGGGCGGTGGAGGAGCAGTACTTC
few | TRBJ2-7 | . | TRBV7-2 | CASSSYPSYEQYF | TGTGCCAGCAGCTCCTACCCCTCCTACGAGCAGTACTTC
few | TRBJ1-1 | TRBD1 | TRBV5-6 | CASRATGAITEAFF | TGTGCCAGCAGAGCTACAGGGGCGATAACTGAAGCTTTCTTT
. | TRBJ1-2 | . | TRBV19 | CASSSSGPRSTLDTF | TGTGCCAGTAGTAGCTCAGGGCCCAGATCTACTCTTGACACCTTC
. | TRBJ2-1 | . | TRBV6-5 | CASSYSLDSNNEQFF | TGTGCCAGCAGTTACTCTCTGGACAGCAACAATGAGCAGTTCTTC
. | TRBJ1-2 | . | TRBV5-6 | CASSAGTQRSGYTF | TGTGCCAGCAGCGCCGGGACTCAGCGGAGTGGCTACACCTTC
. | TRBJ1-1 | TRBD1 | TRBV30 | CAWLQGKGTEAFF | TGTGCCTGGTTACAGGGGAAAGGGACTGAAGCTTTCTTT
. | TRBJ2-2 | . | TRBV15 | CATSRLTGELFF | TGTGCCACCAGCAGGTTAACCGGGGAGCTGTTTTTT
. | TRBJ1-4 | . | TRBV19 | CASSTPGSPNEKLFF | TGTGCCAGTAGTACCCCCGGGTCACCTAATGAAAAACTGTTTTTT
. | TRBJ2-2 | . | TRBV6-2/TRBV6-3 | CASSYLKGGELFF | TGTGCCAGCAGTTACCTGAAGGGGGGGGAGCTGTTTTTT
. | TRBJ1-2 | . | TRBV30 | CACQQGDGYTF | TGTGCCTGTCAACAGGGCGATGGCTACACCTTC
. | TRBJ2-3 | . | TRBV28 | CASSFVAGTDTQYF | TGTGCCAGCAGTTTCGTGGCGGGCACAGATACGCAGTATTTT
. | TRBJ1-2 | . | TRBV6-1 | CASSETERTVYGYTF | TGTGCCAGCAGTGAAACCGAAAGGACAGTCTATGGCTACACCTTC
. | TRBJ2-3 | TRBD2 | TRBV5-1 | CASSLSSGDGDTQYF | TGCGCCAGCAGCCTGTCTAGCGGGGATGGAGATACGCAGTATTTT
. | TRBJ1-5 | . | TRBV12-3/TRBV12-4 | CASATLAIQPQHF | TGTGCCAGCGCCACTTTAGCTATTCAGCCCCAGCATTTT
. | TRBJ1-2 | . | TRBV6-5 | CASSRDGRNYGYTF | TGTGCCAGCAGTAGGGACGGGAGAAACTATGGCTACACCTTC
once | TRBJ2-5 | . | TRBV2 | CASSVREQETQYF | TGTGCCAGCAGTGTCCGGGAACAAGAGACCCAGTACTTC
. | TRBJ1-4 | . | TRBV28 | CASSLAGASEKLFF | TGTGCCAGCAGTTTAGCGGGGGCATCTGAAAAACTGTTTTTT
. | TRBJ1-1 | . | TRBV7-9 | CASNARVGGTEAFF | TGTGCCAGCAATGCGAGGGTCGGTGGGACTGAAGCTTTCTTT
. | TRBJ1-4 | . | TRBV5-6 | CASSLRGGQRVEKLFF | TGTGCCAGCAGCTTGCGGGGGGGACAACGGGTTGAAAAACTGTTTTTT
. | TRBJ2-5 | TRBD2 | TRBV30 | CAWSVASGGAHETQYF | TGTGCCTGGAGTGTCGCTAGCGGGGGGGCGCATGAGACCCAGTACTTC
once | TRBJ2-1 | . | TRBV10-2 | CASSESGRSNEQFF | TGCGCCAGCAGTGAGTCGGGCAGGTCAAATGAGCAGTTCTTC
few | TRBJ1-2 | . | TRBV5-6 | CAGTHQDSYGYTF | TGTGCCGGTACACACCAAGACAGCTATGGCTACACCTTC
. | TRBJ1-5 | TRBD1 | TRBV6-1 | CASSEYLQGANQPQHF | TGTGCCAGCAGTGAATATTTACAGGGGGCGAATCAGCCCCAGCATTTT
. | TRBJ2-2 | . | TRBV29-1 | CSVVSGPNTGELFF | TGCAGCGTGGTTAGCGGACCGAACACCGGGGAGCTGTTTTTT
. | TRBJ1-4 | TRBD1 | TRBV7-9 | CASSPGQGGPITNEKLFF | TGTGCCAGCAGCCCCGGACAGGGGGGGCCAATAACTAATGAAAAACTGTTTTTT
few | TRBJ2-1 | TRBD1 | TRBV15 | CATSRDRDRDLNEQFF | TGTGCCACCAGCAGGGACCGGGACAGAGATCTCAATGAGCAGTTCTTC
many | TRBJ2-2 | . | TRBV19 | CASTPASPTGNTGELFF | TGTGCCAGTACCCCTGCGTCCCCGACAGGGAACACCGGGGAGCTGTTTTTT
. | TRBJ2-7 | . | TRBV9 | CASSADEGGYEQYF | TGTGCCAGCAGCGCCGATGAGGGTGGGTACGAGCAGTACTTC
. | TRBJ2-7 | . | TRBV7-2 | CASSLGPGRYEQYF | TGTGCCAGCAGCTTAGGCCCAGGGCGGTACGAGCAGTACTTC
. | TRBJ1-1 | TRBD1 | TRBV29-1 | CSVEDLQGAGTEAFF | TGCAGCGTTGAAGACCTACAGGGGGCTGGCACTGAAGCTTTCTTT
once | TRBJ2-6 | . | TRBV11-2 | CASSLAGAGANVLTF | TGTGCCAGCAGCTTAGCAGGGGCTGGGGCCAACGTCCTGACTTTC
. | TRBJ2-5 | TRBD2 | TRBV15 | CATSRLTLRGGETQYF | TGTGCCACCAGCAGACTAACCCTTCGGGGAGGGGAGACCCAGTACTTC
. | TRBJ2-7 | TRBD1 | TRBV7-9 | CASSLARTGVNEQYF | TGTGCCAGCAGCCTGGCGCGGACAGGGGTGAACGAGCAGTACTTC
. | TRBJ1-1 | . | TRBV7-8 | CASSSWVGENTEAFF | TGTGCCAGCAGCTCCTGGGTGGGCGAGAACACTGAAGCTTTCTTT
. | TRBJ2-2 | . | TRBV3-1/TRBV3-2 | CASSPLRLAKGLFF | TGTGCCAGCAGCCCCCTGCGGCTAGCAAAGGGTCTGTTTTTT
few | TRBJ2-7 | TRBD1 | TRBV28 | CASSSFGTGVGEQYF | TGTGCCAGCAGTTCCTTCGGGACAGGGGTGGGAGAGCAGTACTTC
. | TRBJ2-7 | TRBD2 | TRBV28 | CASTSAGGISYEQYF | TGTGCCAGCACTAGCGCGGGAGGAATCTCCTACGAGCAGTACTTC
. | TRBJ2-1 | TRBD2 | TRBV19 | CASSSRLAGVNEQFF | TGTGCCAGTAGTTCGCGGCTAGCGGGAGTCAATGAGCAGTTCTTC
many | TRBJ2-1 | . | TRBV18 | CASSPYLAGMSYNEQFF | TGTGCCAGCTCACCCTATTTAGCCGGAATGTCCTACAATGAGCAGTTCTTC